Listed below are T cell receptor beta chains from one sample, sequenced in a study of T cell responses to AZD1222 COVID-19 vaccine. Using immunoSEQ multiplex PCR, the repertoire was profiled, and TCRdb retains in-frame clones only, with some absent. Of fewer than 130,000 clones listed, about 88% are singletons. The specimen was peripheral blood, collected on day 0 of AZD1222 vaccination. The origin of the receptors is an adult in good health. The CDR3 runs from the conserved cysteine through the conserved F or W. Fields, in order: V gene, J gene, D gene, clone size, CDR3 DNA, CDR3 protein. D genes are given only for firm matches. A clone size is listed for some rows: how often the clone was seen (once, few, many), or a class if it is expanded.

>TRBV6-5|TRBJ2-7|-|-
TGTGCCAGCAGCCTAGACGGAAGACAGACCTACGAGCAGTACTTC
CASSLDGRQTYEQYF
>TRBV5-8|TRBJ1-2|-|-
TGTGCCAGCAGCTTGGGCAGGGAAGGCTACACCTTC
CASSLGREGYTF
>TRBV19|TRBJ2-4|TRBD1|-
TGTGCCAGTTCGACCTATGGACAGGCAAACAAAAACATTCAGTACTTC
CASSTYGQANKNIQYF
>TRBV5-1|TRBJ2-7|TRBD1|-
TGCGCCAGCAGCTTCACAGGGGGGACCTACGAGCAGTACTTC
CASSFTGGTYEQYF
>TRBV10-2|TRBJ1-4|TRBD1|-
TGCGCCAGCAGTGAGTGGGGGACAGGGGGCGTCGGTAATGAAAAACTGTTTTTT
CASSEWGTGGVGNEKLFF
>TRBV27|TRBJ2-6|-|-
TGTGCCAGCACTATGATTGGGAGCTCTGGGGCCAACGTCCTGACTTTC
CASTMIGSSGANVLTF
>TRBV13|TRBJ2-7|-|-
TGTGCCAGCCGAGTGGGGACGGCGTCCTACGAGCAGTACTTC
CASRVGTASYEQYF
>TRBV9|TRBJ2-3|TRBD2|-
TGTGCCAGCAGCGCTAGCGGGGCTTACACAGATACGCAGTATTTT
CASSASGAYTDTQYF
>TRBV18|TRBJ1-4|-|-
TGTGCCAGCTCACCCCTACCCCCCGCTGCAACTAATGAAAAACTGTTTTTT
CASSPLPPAATNEKLFF
>TRBV30|TRBJ2-7|-|-
TGTGCCTGGAGTGTAAGCCTTACGGTCGAGCAGTACTTC
CAWSVSLTVEQYF
>TRBV13|TRBJ2-5|TRBD1|-
TGTGCCAGCAGCTTGGAGGGGACAGGCTTCCAAGAGACCCAGTACTTC
CASSLEGTGFQETQYF
>TRBV3-1/TRBV3-2|TRBJ1-4|-|-
TGTGCCAGCGGCCAAATGCGGCCTAATGAAAAACTGTTTTTT
CASGQMRPNEKLFF
>TRBV2|TRBJ1-6|-|-
TGTGCCAGCAGTGTCGTTGGGGTAGCCTCCTATAATTCACCCCTCCACTTT
CASSVVGVASYNSPLHF
>TRBV11-2|TRBJ1-2|TRBD1|-
TGTGCCAGCAGCTTAGACCCAGGTCAGGGGGATGGCTACACCTTC
CASSLDPGQGDGYTF
>TRBV7-9|TRBJ2-7|-|-
TGTGCCAGCAGCTTGGGACAAACTCGGACTTACGAGCAGTACTTC
CASSLGQTRTYEQYF
>TRBV19|TRBJ1-5|-|-
TGTGCCAGTACAAGGGACGGATCCTATCAGCCCCAGCATTTT
CASTRDGSYQPQHF
>TRBV18|TRBJ2-5|-|-
TGTGCCAGCTCACCTCCCGGGACAACCGCAGGGGAGACCCAGTACTTC
CASSPPGTTAGETQYF
>TRBV2|TRBJ1-2|-|-
TGTGCCAGCAGTGTGGGCAGGGTAGCCTATGGCTACACCTTC
CASSVGRVAYGYTF
>TRBV3-1/TRBV3-2|TRBJ2-7|TRBD1|once
TGTGCCAGCAGCCTCGGGACAGTTCTCCACGAGCAGTACTTC
CASSLGTVLHEQYF
>TRBV19|TRBJ1-5|-|few
TGTGCCAGTAACCGGGGGGCTTATAGCAATCAGCCCCAGCATTTT
CASNRGAYSNQPQHF
>TRBV9|TRBJ1-6|-|few
TGTGCCAGCAGCGTAGCATGGGGTACGGGGGGACCCCTCCACTTT
CASSVAWGTGGPLHF
>TRBV5-5|TRBJ2-3|-|-
TGTGCCAGCAGCTTGGACGCAGGATCTACGCAGTATTTT
CASSLDAGSTQYF
>TRBV6-6|TRBJ1-5|-|-
TGTGCCAGCAGTTACTTAGGGAGTGACCAGCCCCAGCATTTT
CASSYLGSDQPQHF
>TRBV11-2|TRBJ1-1|TRBD1|-
TGTGCCAGCAGCCTGGGACAGGGGATAGAAGCTTTCTTT
CASSLGQGIEAFF
>TRBV6-5|TRBJ2-6|-|once
TGTGCCAGCCGCTGGGGGGCGACTACCGTCCTGACTTTC
CASRWGATTVLTF
>TRBV7-8|TRBJ2-7|-|-
TGTGCCAGCAGCTCCGATAGGGGAGGCGAGCAGTACTTC
CASSSDRGGEQYF
>TRBV27|TRBJ2-7|TRBD1|-
TGTGCCAGCGGAGACAGGGTCCACTACGAGCAGTACTTC
CASGDRVHYEQYF
>TRBV4-2|TRBJ1-2|-|-
TGTGCCAGCAGCCAAGAGGGAGGGACTGTCAGGATTAGCTACACCTTC
CASSQEGGTVRISYTF
>TRBV7-8|TRBJ2-1|-|-
TGTGCCAGCAGGGCGGGAAACTCCTACAATGAGCAGTTCTTC
CASRAGNSYNEQFF
>TRBV29-1|TRBJ1-2|-|once
TGCAGTGTAACCCTCTATGGCTACACCTTC
CSVTLYGYTF
>TRBV7-2|TRBJ2-7|-|-
TGTGCCAGCAGCTTAGCGGGGGAGCAGTACTTC
CASSLAGEQYF
>TRBV7-5|TRBJ2-1|-|-
TGTGTCAGAAGCCGGACTAGCGGGAGGAAATCCTACAATGAGCAGTTCTTC
CVRSRTSGRKSYNEQFF
>TRBV4-2|TRBJ2-2|-|-
TGTGCCAGCAGCCAAGATCGGATCAGGGCCTCCGGGGAGCTGTTTTTT
CASSQDRIRASGELFF
>TRBV25-1|TRBJ2-4|-|-
TGTGCCAGCAGTGCGTCAGTACACGGAAACATTCAGTACTTC
CASSASVHGNIQYF
>TRBV5-4|TRBJ1-2|-|-
TGTGCCAGCAGCTTGCCGAGGACAGCGAACTATGGCTACACCTTC
CASSLPRTANYGYTF
>TRBV6-5|TRBJ2-3|TRBD1|-
TGTGCCAGCCGGACAGGGGGAAGCACAGATACGCAGTATTTT
CASRTGGSTDTQYF
>TRBV5-5|TRBJ2-7|TRBD1|-
TGTGCCAGCAGCCCCCGGGACAGGGTCTACGAGCAGTACTTC
CASSPRDRVYEQYF
>TRBV5-4|TRBJ1-2|-|-
TGTGCCAGCAGCTTGGATGGGGGTTTCGGCTACACCTTC
CASSLDGGFGYTF
>TRBV5-1|TRBJ1-2|-|-
TGCGCCAGCAGCTCCGGACAGCCCACGGGGGGCTACACCTTC
CASSSGQPTGGYTF
>TRBV27|TRBJ2-4|-|-
TGTGCCAGCAGTCTCATAGCTGGCACCCGGGCCAAAAACATTCAGTACTTC
CASSLIAGTRAKNIQYF
>TRBV19|TRBJ2-7|-|-
TGTGCCAGTGCTGAGGGGGTCTCCTACGAGCAGTACTTC
CASAEGVSYEQYF
>TRBV6-2/TRBV6-3|TRBJ1-1|TRBD1|-
TGTGCCAGCAGTTACCAGGGGGCCTACACTGAAGCTTTCTTT
CASSYQGAYTEAFF
>TRBV5-1|TRBJ2-7|-|-
TGCGCCAGCGGTTTCGGGTCGGGAGCACGGGACGAGCAGTACTTC
CASGFGSGARDEQYF
>TRBV15|TRBJ1-2|-|-
TGTGCCACCAGCAGAGATCAGGACAGCCTTCTTAACTATGGCTACACCTTC
CATSRDQDSLLNYGYTF
>TRBV12-3/TRBV12-4|TRBJ1-2|TRBD1|once
TGTGCCAGCAGTTTCCGGGACAGGGGACGCTACACCTTC
CASSFRDRGRYTF
>TRBV7-2|TRBJ2-1|-|once
TGTGCCAGCAGCTTAGTCTGGGCGGGAAGGGGTAATGAGCAGTTCTTC
CASSLVWAGRGNEQFF
>TRBV5-5|TRBJ1-5|TRBD1|-
TGTGCCAGCAGCCCGGGACAGGGCGGGTTTAGCAATCAGCCCCAGCATTTT
CASSPGQGGFSNQPQHF
>TRBV18|TRBJ1-6|TRBD1|-
TGTGCCAGCTCACCGGACAGGTATAATTCACCCCTCCACTTT
CASSPDRYNSPLHF
>TRBV5-6|TRBJ1-2|TRBD1|-
TGTGCCAGCAGCTTGTGGACAGGGGATGCTGGCTACACCTTC
CASSLWTGDAGYTF
>TRBV19|TRBJ1-2|TRBD1|-
TGTGCCAGTAGTCCAGGACAGGGGGCGAGCTATGGCTACACCTTC
CASSPGQGASYGYTF